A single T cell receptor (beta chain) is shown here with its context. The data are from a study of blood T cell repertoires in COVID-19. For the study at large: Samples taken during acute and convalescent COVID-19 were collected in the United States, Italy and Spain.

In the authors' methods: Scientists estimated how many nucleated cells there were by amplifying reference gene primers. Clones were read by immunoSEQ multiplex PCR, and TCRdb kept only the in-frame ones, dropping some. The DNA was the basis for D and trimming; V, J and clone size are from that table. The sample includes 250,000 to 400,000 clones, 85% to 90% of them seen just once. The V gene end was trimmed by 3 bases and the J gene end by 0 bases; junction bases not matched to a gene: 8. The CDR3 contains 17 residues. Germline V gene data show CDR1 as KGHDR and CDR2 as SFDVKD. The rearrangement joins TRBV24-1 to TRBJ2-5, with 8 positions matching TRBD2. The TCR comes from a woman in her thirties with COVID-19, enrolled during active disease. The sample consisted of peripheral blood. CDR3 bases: TGTGCCACCAGTGATGGGTCCCTAGCGGGTAACCAAGAGACCCAGTACTTC. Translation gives CATSDGSLAGNQETQYF.